The 18 T cell receptor beta chains below come from one sample, sequenced in a study of T cell responses to AZD1222 COVID-19 vaccine. Sequencing was performed with immunoSEQ multiplex PCR; in TCRdb, only in-frame clones are kept and a portion is missing. The sample includes tens of thousands of clones, roughly nine tenths seen only once; the top ten take roughly 28%. Material: peripheral blood, obtained 28 days after the second AZD1222 dose. These TCRs come from an adult who received the AZD1222 COVID-19 vaccine.

The rearrangement joins TRBV11-3 to TRBJ2-1, with 12 bases lining up with TRBD2. CDR3 length: 16 residues. V lost 0 bases and J lost 9; bases outside the gene matches: 6. Germline assignment: CDR1 SGHNT and CDR2 YENEEA. The CDR3 protein is CASSLDTSGRLGEQFF. The CDR3 DNA follows: TGTGCCAGCAGCTTAGATACTAGCGGGAGGTTAGGTGAGCAGTTCTTC.

The gene calls are TRBV29-1 and TRBJ1-2; perhaps TRBD1 as D (5 bases). Germline-derived CDR1 and CDR2 are SQVTM and ANQGSEA. This CDR3 comprises 12 residues. V lost 7 bases and J 6 bases, leaving 15 bases between the germline ends. Here the CDR3 DNA reads TGCAGCGCGAGCGGCGGGGCCCATGGCTACACCTTC. This codes for CSASGGAHGYTF.

CDR3 in amino acids: CASSQAGFEQYF. DNA for the CDR3: TGTGCCAGCAGCCAAGCGGGTTTCGAGCAGTACTTC. The chain uses TRBV5-8 and TRBJ2-7; D possibly corresponds to TRBD2 (6 bases). This CDR3 is built from 12 residues. V was cut by 4 bases and J by 6 bases, with 11 bases left in between. Germline V gives CDR1 SGHTS, CDR2 YDEGEE.

The gene calls are TRBV3-1 (or the pseudogene TRBV3-2) and TRBJ2-1; 8 bases match TRBD1. J gave up 5 bases and V 2 bases, and 8 bases lay outside the gene matches. This CDR3 contains 16 residues. Germline-derived CDR1 and CDR2 are LGHDT and YNNKEL (reference sequence). CDR3 amino acids: CASSQNPGTGDNEQFF. The CDR3 DNA reads TGTGCCAGCAGCCAAAACCCCGGGACAGGAGACAATGAGCAGTTCTTC.

The chain joins TRBV7-8 to TRBJ2-5; 15 bases are a match to TRBD2. J was trimmed by 5 bases and V by 5 bases; bases with no gene match: 9. The CDR3 consists of 17 residues. In germline, CDR1 is SGHVS, CDR2 FQNEAQ. The DNA for the CDR3 is TGTGCCAGCAGCCCCGGGACTAGCGGGAGGATAGAGGAGACCCAGTACTTC. Its translation: CASSPGTSGRIEETQYF.

The chain combines TRBV27 with TRBJ2-5; D uncertain. This CDR3 region has 10 residues. V dropped 3 bases and J dropped 6 bases, with 2 bases sitting between them. Germline V gene lookup returns CDR1 MNHEY and CDR2 SMNVEV (reference sequence). CDR3 bases: TGTGCCAGCAGTTTTAAGACCCAGTACTTC. Residues: CASSFKTQYF.

This chain uses TRBV7-2 with TRBJ2-7, with D uncertain. Looked up from germline, CDR1 is SGHTA and CDR2 is FQGNSA. The CDR3 has 11 residues. V shed 2 bases and J shed 4 bases, with 3 bases lying between them. CDR3 amino acids: CASSLSYEQYF. CDR3 DNA: TGTGCCAGCAGCTTATCATACGAGCAGTACTTC.

The chain carries TRBV28 and TRBJ2-4; tentatively, D is TRBD1 or TRBD2 (5 bases each). Germline-derived CDR1 and CDR2 are MDHEN and SYDVKM. CDR3 length: 17 amino acids. V was pared by 4 bases and J by 1 base, with 17 bases between. DNA of the CDR3: TGTGCCAGCAGTTACCCCCACCCCAGGGAGGCCAAAAACATTCAGTACTTC. Encoded protein: CASSYPHPREAKNIQYF.

This chain uses TRBV6-5 with TRBJ2-1; D call uncertain. V was pared by 4 bases and J by 7 bases, with 5 bases between. Germline CDR1 reads MNHEY; CDR2 reads SVGAGI. The CDR3 is 11 amino acids. For the CDR3, the DNA is TGTGCCAGCAGTTCCTTTAATGAGCAGTTCTTC. Its protein is CASSSFNEQFF.

The chain joins TRBV27 to TRBJ1-6, with a tentative D call TRBD1 (5 bases). V lost 3 bases and J 6 bases, leaving 12 bases between the germline ends. CDR1 is MNHEY, CDR2 SMNVEV, per germline (reference sequence). The CDR3 sequence is 15 residues long. The CDR3 bases are TGTGCCAGCAGTTTGGTCAGGGCGGGTAATTCACCCCTCCACTTT. The encoded protein is CASSLVRAGNSPLHF.

The chain joins TRBV28 to TRBJ1-4; D gene ambiguous. The CDR3 consists of 15 residues. Deletions cut 1 base from V and 8 bases from J, with 14 bases between. From germline, CDR1 is MDHEN and CDR2 SYDVKM. CDR3 DNA sequence: TGTGCCAGCAGTTTATCGTCCGGAGGGAGAGAAAAACTGTTTTTT. Residues: CASSLSSGGREKLFF.

The gene calls are TRBV6-2 or TRBV6-3 and TRBJ2-3, with TRBD1 matching 9 bases. This CDR3 comprises 15 residues. CDR1 is MNHEY and CDR2 is SVGEGT in the germline V gene. Trimming took 5 bases from V and 4 from J; bases not matched to a gene: 7. The CDR3 DNA reads as TGTGCCAGCAGTCCGGGGGACAGGGAGTCAGATACGCAGTATTTT. This translates into CASSPGDRESDTQYF.

The chain employs TRBV28 and TRBJ2-7; D not resolved. The CDR3 is 10 amino acids. The V and J ends lost 7 bases and 3 bases respectively, with 4 bases between them. Germline V gene data show CDR1 as MDHEN and CDR2 as SYDVKM. The CDR3 DNA follows: TGTGCCAGCACTGGCTACGAGCAGTACTTC. It specifies CASTGYEQYF.

The rearrangement uses TRBV19 and TRBJ2-7; D not certain. Germline V gene sequence: CDR1 LNHDA, CDR2 SQIVND (reference sequence). V lost 0 bases, J lost 3 bases, and 12 bases lay in between. This CDR3 comprises 15 residues. The CDR3 sequence is CASSIESQANYEQYF. In DNA, the CDR3 is TGTGCCAGTAGTATAGAGTCCCAGGCGAACTACGAGCAGTACTTC. The full variable domain, its missing parts supplied by reference TRBV19 and TRBJ2-7, is DGGITQSPKYLFRKEGQNVTLSCEQNLNHDAMYWYRQDPGQGLRLIYYSQIVNDFQKGDIAEGYSVSREKKESFPLTVTSAQKNPTAFYLCASSIESQANYEQYFGPGTRLTVT.

The chain links TRBV5-1 to TRBJ2-5; unclear D gene. V was pared by 3 bases and J by 2 bases, with 8 bases between. The CDR3 has 13 residues. Per the germline V gene, CDR1 is SGHRS and CDR2 is YFSETQ. The CDR3 here is CASSSALQETQYF. The CDR3 DNA is TGCGCCAGCAGCTCGGCCCTACAAGAGACCCAGTACTTC.

This sequence joins TRBV4-2 and TRBJ1-5; unclear D gene. This CDR3 has 14 amino acids. V lost 0 bases, J lost 5 bases, and 8 bases lay in between. The germline CDR1 and CDR2 sequences are LGHNA and YNFKEQ. This chain's CDR3 is CASSQEDGYQPQHF. The CDR3 DNA reads TGTGCCAGCAGCCAAGAGGACGGTTATCAGCCCCAGCATTTT.

The chain joins TRBV5-8 to TRBJ2-5, with D maybe TRBD2 (7 bases). The V gene lost 3 bases and the J gene lost 2 bases, with 11 bases spanning the gap. CDR1 and CDR2 (germline): SGHTS, YDEGEE. The CDR3 has 14 residues. CDR3 protein: CASSSGGLQETQYF. The CDR3 bases are TGTGCCAGCAGCTCCGGGGGGCTACAAGAGACCCAGTACTTC.

The chain joins TRBV6-2 or TRBV6-3 to TRBJ2-7, with D possibly TRBD1 on 5 matching bases. Trimming removed 6 bases at V and 5 bases at J, with 20 bases between. This CDR3 spans 15 amino acids. Germline assignment: CDR1 MNHEY and CDR2 SVGEGT. Here the CDR3 DNA reads TGTGCCAGCAGCCTAACGACAGTGACGTTGAACGAGCAGTACTTC. Protein: CASSLTTVTLNEQYF.